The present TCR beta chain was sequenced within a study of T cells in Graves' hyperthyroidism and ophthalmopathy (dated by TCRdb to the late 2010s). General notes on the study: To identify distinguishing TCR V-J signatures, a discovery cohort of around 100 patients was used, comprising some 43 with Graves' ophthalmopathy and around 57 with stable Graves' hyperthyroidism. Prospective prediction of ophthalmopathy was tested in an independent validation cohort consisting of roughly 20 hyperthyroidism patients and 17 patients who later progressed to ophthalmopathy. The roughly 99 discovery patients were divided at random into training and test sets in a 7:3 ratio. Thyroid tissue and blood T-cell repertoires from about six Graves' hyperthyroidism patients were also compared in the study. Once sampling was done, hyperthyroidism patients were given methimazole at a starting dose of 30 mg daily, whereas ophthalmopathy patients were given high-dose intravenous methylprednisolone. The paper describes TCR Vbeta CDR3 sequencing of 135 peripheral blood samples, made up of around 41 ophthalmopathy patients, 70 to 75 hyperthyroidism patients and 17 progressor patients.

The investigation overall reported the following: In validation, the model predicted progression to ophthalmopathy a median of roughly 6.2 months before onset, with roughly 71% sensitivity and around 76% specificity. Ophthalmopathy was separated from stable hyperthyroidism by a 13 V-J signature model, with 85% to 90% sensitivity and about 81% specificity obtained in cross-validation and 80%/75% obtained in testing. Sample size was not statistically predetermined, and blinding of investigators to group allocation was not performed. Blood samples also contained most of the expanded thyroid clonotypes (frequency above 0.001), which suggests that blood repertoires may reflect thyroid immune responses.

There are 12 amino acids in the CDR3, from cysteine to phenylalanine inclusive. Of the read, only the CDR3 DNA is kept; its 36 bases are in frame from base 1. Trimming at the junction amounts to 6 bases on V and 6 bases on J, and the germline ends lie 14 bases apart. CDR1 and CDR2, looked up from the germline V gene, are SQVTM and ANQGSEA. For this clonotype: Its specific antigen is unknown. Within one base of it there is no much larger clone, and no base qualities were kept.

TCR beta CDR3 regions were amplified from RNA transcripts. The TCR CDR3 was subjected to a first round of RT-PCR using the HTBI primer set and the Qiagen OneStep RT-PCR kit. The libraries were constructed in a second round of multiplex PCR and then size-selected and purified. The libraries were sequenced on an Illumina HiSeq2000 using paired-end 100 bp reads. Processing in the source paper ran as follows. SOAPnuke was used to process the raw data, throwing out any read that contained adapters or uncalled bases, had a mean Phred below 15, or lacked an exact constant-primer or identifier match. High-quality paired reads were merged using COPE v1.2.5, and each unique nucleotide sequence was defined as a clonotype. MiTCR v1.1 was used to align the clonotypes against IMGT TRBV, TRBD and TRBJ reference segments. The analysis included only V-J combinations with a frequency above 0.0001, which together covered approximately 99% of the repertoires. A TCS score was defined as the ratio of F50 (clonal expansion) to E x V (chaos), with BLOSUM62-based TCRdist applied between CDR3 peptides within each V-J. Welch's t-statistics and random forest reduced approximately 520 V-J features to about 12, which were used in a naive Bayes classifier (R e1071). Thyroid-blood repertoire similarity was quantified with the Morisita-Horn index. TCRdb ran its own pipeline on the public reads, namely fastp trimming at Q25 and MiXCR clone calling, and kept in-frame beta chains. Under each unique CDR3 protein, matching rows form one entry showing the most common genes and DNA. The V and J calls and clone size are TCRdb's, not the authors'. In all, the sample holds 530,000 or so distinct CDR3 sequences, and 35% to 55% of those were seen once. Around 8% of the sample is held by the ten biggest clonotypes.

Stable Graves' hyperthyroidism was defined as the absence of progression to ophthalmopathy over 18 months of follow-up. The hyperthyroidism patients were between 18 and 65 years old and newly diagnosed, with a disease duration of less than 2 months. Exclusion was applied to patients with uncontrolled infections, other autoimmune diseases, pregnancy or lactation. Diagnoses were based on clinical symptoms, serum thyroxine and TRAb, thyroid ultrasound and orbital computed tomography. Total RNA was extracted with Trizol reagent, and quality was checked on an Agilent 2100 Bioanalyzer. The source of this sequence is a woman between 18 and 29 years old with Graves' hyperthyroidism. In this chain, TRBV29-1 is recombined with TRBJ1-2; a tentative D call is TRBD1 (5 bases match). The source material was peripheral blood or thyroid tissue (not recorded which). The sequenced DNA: TGCAGCGTCACTCAGGGTCGAAATGGCTACACCTTC. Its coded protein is CSVTQGRNGYTF.